This entry describes one T cell receptor beta chain. Its recognized antigen is unknown. No clone much larger than this one lies a single base away; base qualities are absent. These data originate in a study of cytomegalovirus exposure and HLA in healthy donors (dated by TCRdb to the late 2010s). Study-level background: According to a later analysis, the 110 or so validation repertoires were produced on the same platform as the 666 repertoires of the first cohort. The study aimed to test whether signatures of past pathogen exposure could be identified by cataloging public T cell receptors. Besides the first cohort of around 670 subjects, a separate validation cohort made up of 90 to 150 different subjects was used. To predict cytomegalovirus infection status, the study brought together high-throughput TCR immunosequencing, statistical association of individual TCRs with disease status, and machine learning. The research as a whole found: In a later analysis, TCRs clustered in the first cohort were found to also tend to co-occur in the 120 or so validation repertoires, with 90% to 95% of cluster scores above 0. Across donors, most TCR sequences were observed very rarely, whereas some public TCRs were present in many individuals. Three of the identified cytomegalovirus-associated TCR beta chains were confirmed in vitro to be specific for cytomegalovirus antigens. According to the authors, the approach could potentially be generalized to other disease states and immunological phenotypes. The classifier was reported to diagnose cytomegalovirus status with high specificity and sensitivity in both the original cohort and the validation cohort. All 130 or so repertoires were used to score co-occurrence in the validation cohort in a later analysis, because that analysis had no HLA typing for the cohort. In the study, around 160 TCR beta chains were listed as associated with cytomegalovirus.

The donors belonged to the validation cohort of under 150 subjects, which was separate from the 666-subject first cohort. Receptor libraries were prepared by the immunoSEQ multiplex PCR assay. The authors processed their data as follows. A statistical classification framework was built for diagnosing cytomegalovirus status from the catalog of TCR beta chain sequences. Held by TCRdb, this immuneACCESS table contains in-frame sequences only and omits some clones. Under half of the omission traces to an unresolved V gene where checked; the cause of the rest is unknown. That table is the source of V, J and clone size, and D and trimming were worked out from the DNA. For this sample there are more than 110,000 clones; 88% appear just once. 6.5% to 8.5% of the sample is in the top ten clones. V loses 2 bases, J loses 6 bases, and the germline ends lie 5 bases apart. The germline V gene yields MNHEY for CDR1 and SVGAGI for CDR2. From cysteine to phenylalanine, the CDR3 is 11 amino acids long. Left in the record is the CDR3 DNA by itself, 33 bases read in frame from the first base.

The source is a young woman in good health and CMV-seropositive. The sequenced sample was PBMCs. The chain is assembled from TRBV6-5 and TRBJ2-7; the best D guess is TRBD2, with 5 bases matching. The DNA sequence is TGTGCCAGCAGTTACCGGGGCGAGCAGTACTTC. Translation gives CASSYRGEQYF.